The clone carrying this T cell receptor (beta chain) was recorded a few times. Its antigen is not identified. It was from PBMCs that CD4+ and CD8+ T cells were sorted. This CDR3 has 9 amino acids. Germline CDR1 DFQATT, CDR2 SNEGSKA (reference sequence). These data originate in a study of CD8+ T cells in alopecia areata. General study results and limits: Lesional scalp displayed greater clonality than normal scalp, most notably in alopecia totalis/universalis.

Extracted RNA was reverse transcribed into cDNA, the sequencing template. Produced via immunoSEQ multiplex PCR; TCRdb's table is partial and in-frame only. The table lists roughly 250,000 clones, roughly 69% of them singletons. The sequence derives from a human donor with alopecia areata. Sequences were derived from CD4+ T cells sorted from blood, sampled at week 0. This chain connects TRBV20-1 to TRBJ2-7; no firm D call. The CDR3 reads CRPPDEQYF. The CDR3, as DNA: TGCAGGCCCCCTGACGAGCAGTACTTC.